This T cell receptor (beta chain) was profiled in a study of siplizumab effects on memory and regulatory T cells. Points on this clone: Its antigen is unknown.

Method: immunoSEQ multiplex PCR; TCRdb's copy keeps in-frame clones and lacks some. The profile shows fewer than 130,000 clones, 80% to 95% of them singletons. Germline CDR1 and CDR2: ENHRY and SYGVKD. V was clipped by 10 bases and J by 1 base, with 7 bases between them. This CDR3 has 11 residues. Findings and caveats of the study: On average, roughly 69% of mappable alloreactive CD4+ clones were Treg-derived under siplizumab, against about 25% in controls. Naive T cells were seemingly more diverse than memory cells, and major contributions to the alloresponse seemed to be made by them.

The specimen was CD4+ T cells sorted from blood. The TCR originated in a human donor in good health. J is TRBJ1-1 and V is TRBV10-3; D gene ambiguous. The CDR3 region has the DNA TGTGCCACAGTGGGGAACACTGAAGCTTTCTTT. Its protein product is CATVGNTEAFF.